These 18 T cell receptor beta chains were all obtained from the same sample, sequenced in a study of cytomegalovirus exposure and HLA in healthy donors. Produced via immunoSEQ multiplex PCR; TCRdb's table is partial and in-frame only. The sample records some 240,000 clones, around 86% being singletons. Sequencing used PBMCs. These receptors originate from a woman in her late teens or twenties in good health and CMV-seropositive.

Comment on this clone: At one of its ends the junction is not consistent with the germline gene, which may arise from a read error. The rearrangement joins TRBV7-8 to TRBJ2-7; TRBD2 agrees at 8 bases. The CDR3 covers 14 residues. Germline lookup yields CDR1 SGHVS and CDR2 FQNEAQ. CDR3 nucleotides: TGTGCCAGCAGCCCACGGGGGACTAGTGAGAGTCGGGACTTC. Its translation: CASSPRGTSESRDF.

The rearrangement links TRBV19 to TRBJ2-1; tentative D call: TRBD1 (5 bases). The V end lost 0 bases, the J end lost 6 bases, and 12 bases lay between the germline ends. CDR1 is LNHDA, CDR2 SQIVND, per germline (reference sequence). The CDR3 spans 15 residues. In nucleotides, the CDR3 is TGTGCCAGTAGTATAGAAACGTGGGGCGGCAATGAGCAGTTCTTC. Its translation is CASSIETWGGNEQFF.

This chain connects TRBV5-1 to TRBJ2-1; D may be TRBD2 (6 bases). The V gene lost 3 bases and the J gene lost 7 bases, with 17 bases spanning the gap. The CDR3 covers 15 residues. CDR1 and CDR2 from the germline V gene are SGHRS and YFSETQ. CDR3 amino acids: CASSWASAMKNEQFF. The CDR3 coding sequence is TGCGCCAGCAGCTGGGCTAGCGCGATGAAGAATGAGCAGTTCTTC.

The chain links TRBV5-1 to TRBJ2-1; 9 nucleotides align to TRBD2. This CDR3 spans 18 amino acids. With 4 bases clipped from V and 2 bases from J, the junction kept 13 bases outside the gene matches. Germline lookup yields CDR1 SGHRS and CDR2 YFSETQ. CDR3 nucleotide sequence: TGCGCCAGCAGCCCTAGCGGGATCGAACCTCCGCCCTACAATGAGCAGTTCTTC. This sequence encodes CASSPSGIEPPPYNEQFF.

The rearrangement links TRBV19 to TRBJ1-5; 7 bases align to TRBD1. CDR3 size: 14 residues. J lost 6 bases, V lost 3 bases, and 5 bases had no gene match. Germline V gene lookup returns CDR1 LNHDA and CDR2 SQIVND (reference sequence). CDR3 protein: CASSIGRGPQPQHF. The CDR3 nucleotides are TGTGCCAGTAGTATCGGGAGGGGGCCTCAGCCCCAGCATTTT. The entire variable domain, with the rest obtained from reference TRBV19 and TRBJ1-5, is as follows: DGGITQSPKYLFRKEGQNVTLSCEQNLNHDAMYWYRQDPGQGLRLIYYSQIVNDFQKGDIAEGYSVSREKKESFPLTVTSAQKNPTAFYLCASSIGRGPQPQHFGDGTRLSIL.

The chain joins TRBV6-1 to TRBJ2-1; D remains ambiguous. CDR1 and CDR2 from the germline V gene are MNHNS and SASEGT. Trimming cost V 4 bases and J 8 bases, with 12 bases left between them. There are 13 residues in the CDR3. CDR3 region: CASSALINYEQFF. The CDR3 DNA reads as TGTGCCAGCAGTGCCCTAATAAATTATGAGCAGTTCTTC.

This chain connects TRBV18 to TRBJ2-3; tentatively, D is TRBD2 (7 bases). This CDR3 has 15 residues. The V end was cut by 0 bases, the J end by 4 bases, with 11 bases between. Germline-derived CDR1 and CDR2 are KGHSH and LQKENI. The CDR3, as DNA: TGTGCCAGCTCACCACCGGGGGCGGGGGCAGATACGCAGTATTTT. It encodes CASSPPGAGADTQYF.

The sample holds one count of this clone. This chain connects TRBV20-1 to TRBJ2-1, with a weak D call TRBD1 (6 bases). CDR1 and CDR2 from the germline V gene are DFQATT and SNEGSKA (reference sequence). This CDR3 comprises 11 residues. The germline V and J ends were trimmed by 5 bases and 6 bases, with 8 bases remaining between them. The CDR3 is CSAEQGNEQFF. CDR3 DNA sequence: TGCAGTGCTGAACAGGGCAATGAGCAGTTCTTC.

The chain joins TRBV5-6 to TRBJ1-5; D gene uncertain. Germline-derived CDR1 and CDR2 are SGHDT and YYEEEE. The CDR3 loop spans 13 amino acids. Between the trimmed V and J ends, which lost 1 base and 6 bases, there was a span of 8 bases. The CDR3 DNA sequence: TGTGCCAGCAGCTTGTATCGGGGTCAGCCCCAGCATTTT. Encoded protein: CASSLYRGQPQHF.

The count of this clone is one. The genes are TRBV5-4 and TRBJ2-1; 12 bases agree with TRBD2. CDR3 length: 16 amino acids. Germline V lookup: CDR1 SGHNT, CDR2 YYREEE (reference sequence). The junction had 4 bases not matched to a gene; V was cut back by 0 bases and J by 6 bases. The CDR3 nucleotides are TGTGCCAGCAGCTTGGAGCTAGCGGGAGGGGGCAATGAGCAGTTCTTC. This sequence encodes CASSLELAGGGNEQFF.

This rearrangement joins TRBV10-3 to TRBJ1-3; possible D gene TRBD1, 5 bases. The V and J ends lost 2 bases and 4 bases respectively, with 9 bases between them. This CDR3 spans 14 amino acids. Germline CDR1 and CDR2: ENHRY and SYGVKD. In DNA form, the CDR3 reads TGTGCCATCAGTGAGGGGGCAGGGGGAAACACCATATATTTT. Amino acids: CAISEGAGGNTIYF.

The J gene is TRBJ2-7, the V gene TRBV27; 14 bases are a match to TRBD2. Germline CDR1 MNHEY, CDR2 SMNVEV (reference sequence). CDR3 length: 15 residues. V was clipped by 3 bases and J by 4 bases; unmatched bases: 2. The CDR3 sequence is CASSFGTSGRYEQYF. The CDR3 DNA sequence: TGTGCCAGCAGTTTCGGGACTAGCGGGAGATACGAGCAGTACTTC.

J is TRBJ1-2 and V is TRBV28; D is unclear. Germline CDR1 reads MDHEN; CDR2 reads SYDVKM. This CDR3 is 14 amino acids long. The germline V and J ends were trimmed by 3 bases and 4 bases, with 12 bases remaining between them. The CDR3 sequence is CASSFSSSIYGYTF. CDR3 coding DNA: TGTGCCAGCAGTTTTTCTTCCAGTATCTATGGCTACACCTTC.

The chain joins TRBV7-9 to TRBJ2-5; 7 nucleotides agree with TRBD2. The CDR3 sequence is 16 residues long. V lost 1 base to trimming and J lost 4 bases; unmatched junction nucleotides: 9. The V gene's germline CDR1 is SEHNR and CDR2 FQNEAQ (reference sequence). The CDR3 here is CASSLVSVAGRETQYF. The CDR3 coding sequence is TGTGCCAGCAGCTTAGTTTCGGTAGCGGGCCGAGAGACCCAGTACTTC.

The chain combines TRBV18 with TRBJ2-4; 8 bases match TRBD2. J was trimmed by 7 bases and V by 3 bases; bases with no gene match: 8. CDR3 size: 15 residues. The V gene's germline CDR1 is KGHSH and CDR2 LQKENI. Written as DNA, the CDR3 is TGTGCCAGCTCACCCTCGGGAGGGATCCGGAACATTCAGTACTTC. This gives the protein CASSPSGGIRNIQYF.

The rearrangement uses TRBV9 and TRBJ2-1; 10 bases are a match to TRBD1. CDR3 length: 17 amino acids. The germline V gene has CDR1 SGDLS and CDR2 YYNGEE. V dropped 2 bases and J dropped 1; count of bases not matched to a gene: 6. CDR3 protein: CASSVHPGQGSYNEQFF. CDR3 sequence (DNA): TGTGCCAGCAGCGTGCACCCGGGACAGGGGTCCTACAATGAGCAGTTCTTC.

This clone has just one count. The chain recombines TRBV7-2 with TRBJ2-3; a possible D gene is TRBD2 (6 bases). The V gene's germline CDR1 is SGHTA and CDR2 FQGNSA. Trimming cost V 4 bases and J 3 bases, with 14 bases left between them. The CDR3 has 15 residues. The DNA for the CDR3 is TGTGCCAGCAGCTGGTGGCTTGGAGGGACAGATACGCAGTATTTT. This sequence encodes CASSWWLGGTDTQYF.

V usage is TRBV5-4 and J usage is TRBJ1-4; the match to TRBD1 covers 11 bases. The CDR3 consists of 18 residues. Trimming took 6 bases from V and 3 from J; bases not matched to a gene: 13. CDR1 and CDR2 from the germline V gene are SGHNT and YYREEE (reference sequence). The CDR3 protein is CASTPDSGQGGPNEKLFF. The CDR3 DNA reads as TGTGCCAGCACCCCGGACTCGGGACAGGGGGGTCCTAATGAAAAACTGTTTTTT.